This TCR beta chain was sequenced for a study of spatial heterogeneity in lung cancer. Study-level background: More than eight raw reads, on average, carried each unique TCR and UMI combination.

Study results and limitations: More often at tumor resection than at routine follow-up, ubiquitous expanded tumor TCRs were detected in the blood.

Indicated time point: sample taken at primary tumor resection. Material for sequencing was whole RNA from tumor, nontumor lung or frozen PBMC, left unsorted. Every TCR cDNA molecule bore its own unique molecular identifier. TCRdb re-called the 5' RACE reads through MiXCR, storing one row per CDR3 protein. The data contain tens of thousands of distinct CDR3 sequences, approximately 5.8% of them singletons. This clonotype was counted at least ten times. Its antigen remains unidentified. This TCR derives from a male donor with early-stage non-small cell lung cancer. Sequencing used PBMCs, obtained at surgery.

The CDR3: CASKGADDYAEQYF. In nucleotides, the CDR3 is TGTGCCAGCAAAGGGGCGGACGATTACGCGGAGCAGTACTTC. The chain is built from TRBV7-9 and TRBJ2-7; a weak D match, TRBD1 (5 bases). With 7 bases removed from V and 7 bases from J, the gap between germline ends came to 20 bases. The CDR3 has 14 residues. Looked up from germline, CDR1 is SEHNR and CDR2 is FQNEAQ (reference sequence).